This paragraph covers one T cell receptor beta chain sequence. Its antigen remains unidentified. The sample is drawn from a study of shared clonotypes between healthy human individuals. Findings and caveats of the study: Rarefaction showed sorted-subset sequencing was incomplete despite large depth. Sequencing depth was predicted to influence how clonotypes are shared among donors.

Each sorted subset replicate got 200 ng genomic DNA, tens of thousands of genomes. Clones were read by immunoSEQ multiplex PCR, and TCRdb kept only the in-frame ones, dropping some. Found here are around 560,000 clones, about 95% of them singletons; the top ten hold over 0.09%. Naive CD8 isolation took CD45RO-negative cells positively selected for CCR7 and excluded terminally differentiated effector memory CD45RA+ cells. V lost 3 bases, J lost 3 bases, and 20 bases lay in between. The CDR3 runs 18 residues. Germline V gene lookup returns CDR1 MGHDK and CDR2 SYGVNS. The sequence derives from a woman younger than 45 in good health. Specimen: naive CD8+ T cells sorted from blood. The chain combines TRBV25-1 with TRBJ2-2, with a possible D match to TRBD2 (5 bases). The CDR3 reads CASSEHSNWAGDTGELFF. In nucleotides, the CDR3 is TGTGCCAGCAGTGAGCATTCTAATTGGGCGGGTGACACCGGGGAGCTGTTTTTT. Based on the CDR3 plus reference TRBV25-1 and TRBJ2-2, the full variable domain is EADIYQTPRYLVIGTGKKITLECSQTMGHDKMYWYQQDPGMELHLIHYSYGVNSTEKGDLSSESTVSRIRTEHFPLTLESARPSHTSQYLCASSEHSNWAGDTGELFFGEGSRLTVL.